The sequence of this TCR beta chain was determined in a study of blood T cell repertoires in COVID-19. Produced via immunoSEQ multiplex PCR; TCRdb's table is partial and in-frame only. The data show 150,000 or so clones, around 82% seen once. The CDR3 is made up of 15 amino acids. The V gene end was trimmed by 4 bases and the J gene end by 7 bases; junction bases not matched to a gene: 9. The clonotype was recovered from a middle-aged woman with COVID-19, enrolled during active disease. The V and J genes are TRBV5-3 and TRBJ1-5; 9 bases agree with TRBD1. TRBV5-3 is an ORF, and what it does is uncertain. Input material: peripheral blood. The chain's CDR3 is CARSPGTGSKQPQHF. Written as DNA, the CDR3 is TGTGCCAGAAGCCCCGGGACAGGGTCGAAACAGCCCCAGCATTTT.